Below, 17 T cell receptor beta chains from the same sample are listed, as sequenced in a study of immune evolution from preneoplasia to lung adenocarcinoma. Sequenced by immunoSEQ multiplex PCR; TCRdb stores in-frame clones only, minus some. The table has roughly 5,800 clones, nearly 70% seen once. The sequenced sample consisted of FFPE adjacent normal lung tissue. Source of these receptors: an older person with lung adenocarcinoma.

This chain's CDR3 is CASSPGQGAVGNTIYF. The CDR3 DNA is TGTGCCAGCAGCCCAGGACAGGGGGCTGTTGGAAACACCATATATTTT. The V and J genes are TRBV7-9 and TRBJ1-3, with 11 bases fitting TRBD1. Germline-derived CDR1 and CDR2 are SEHNR and FQNEAQ (reference sequence). With V trimmed by 5 bases and J by 3 bases, 6 bases remained unmatched. The CDR3 loop spans 16 amino acids.

By sample fraction, this clone is medium-sized. The chain is built from TRBV10-3 and TRBJ2-5; D ambiguous. The CDR3 is made up of 16 amino acids. Trimming stripped 0 bases from V and 1 base from J, with 12 bases between. The V gene's germline CDR1 is ENHRY and CDR2 SYGVKD. CDR3 DNA: TGTGCCATCAGTGAGTCGATTGCTCCAGGCCAAGAGACCCAGTACTTC. This translates into CAISESIAPGQETQYF.

The chain has TRBV7-9 and TRBJ2-7; D possibly uses TRBD1 or TRBD2 (5 bases each). The V end was cut by 5 bases, the J end by 0 bases, with 11 bases between. The CDR3 totals 14 residues. The V gene's germline CDR1 is SEHNR and CDR2 FQNEAQ (reference sequence). The CDR3 nucleotides read TGTGCCAGCAGCCCGGGGCACAACTCCTACGAGCAGTACTTC. Translating it yields CASSPGHNSYEQYF.

The chain employs TRBV2 and TRBJ1-4; unclear D gene. The CDR3 has 13 amino acids. CDR1 is SNHLY and CDR2 is FYNNEI in the germline V gene. V lost 3 bases and J 6 bases, leaving 8 bases between the germline ends. This CDR3 reads CASSEGLDEKLFF. The CDR3 coding sequence is TGTGCCAGCAGTGAGGGGTTGGATGAAAAACTGTTTTTT.

The chain employs TRBV29-1 and TRBJ2-5; TRBD1 is a possible D gene (6 bases). CDR1 is SQVTM, CDR2 ANQGSEA, per germline. The ends were cut back, 5 bases at V and 7 bases at J, with 17 bases in the middle. There are 13 residues in the CDR3. The CDR3 DNA follows: TGCAGCGTTAACTTACAGGGACGGGGGACCCAGTACTTC. This encodes CSVNLQGRGTQYF.

The chain uses TRBV7-8 and TRBJ2-1, with D perhaps TRBD2 (7 bases). This CDR3 is 13 amino acids long. V lost 8 bases to trimming and J lost 7 bases, with 15 bases between them. Per germline, CDR1 SGHVS and CDR2 FQNEAQ. DNA of the CDR3: TGTGCCAGCCGCCTCGGGGGGCTTAATGAGCAGTTCTTC. It codes for CASRLGGLNEQFF.

The J gene is TRBJ2-2, the V gene TRBV28; TRBD1 might be the D (6 bases). Trimming pared 7 bases from V and 1 base from J, leaving 13 bases between. This CDR3 spans 15 amino acids. CDR1 MDHEN and CDR2 SYDVKM come from the germline V gene. The CDR3 spells CASTEAGENTGELFF. Here the CDR3 DNA reads TGTGCCAGCACCGAGGCAGGGGAGAACACCGGGGAGCTGTTTTTT. Combining the CDR3 with reference TRBV28 and TRBJ2-2 gives the whole variable domain DVKVTQSSRYLVKRTGEKVFLECVQDMDHENMFWYRQDPGLGLRLIYFSYDVKMKEKGDIPEGYSVSREKKERFSLILESASTNQTSMYLCASTEAGENTGELFFGEGSRLTVL.

The chain uses TRBV6-5 and TRBJ1-5, with D tentatively TRBD1 (5 bases). CDR1 MNHEY and CDR2 SVGAGI come from the germline V gene. V gave up 0 bases and J gave up 5 bases, with 11 bases separating them. CDR3 size: 15 residues. CDR3 nucleotide sequence: TGTGCCAGCAGTTACTCGACGGGGGGGGATCAGCCCCAGCATTTT. This encodes CASSYSTGGDQPQHF.

This clone was observed once. The chain links TRBV5-4 to TRBJ2-5; either TRBD1 or TRBD2 may supply D (6 bases each). Germline values: CDR1 SGHNT, CDR2 YYREEE (reference sequence). The CDR3 has 15 amino acids. V was pared by 4 bases and J by 5 bases, with 18 bases between. DNA for the CDR3: TGTGCCAGCAGCCCAACAGATCGGGGGCGGGAGACCCAGTACTTC. It is translated as CASSPTDRGRETQYF.

The chain links TRBV4-3 to TRBJ1-6; no reliable D call. The germline gives CDR1 LGHNA, CDR2 YSLEER. Between the trimmed V and J ends, which lost 0 bases and 6 bases, there was a span of 15 bases. The CDR3 is 17 amino acids. The DNA for the CDR3 is TGCGCCAGCAGCCAAGATTTGGTCGCCAGTCCTAATTCACCCCTCCACTTT. This sequence encodes CASSQDLVASPNSPLHF.

This clone has a handful of counts. Within the sample, other DNA sequences also encode this same CDR3. This sequence joins TRBV20-1 and TRBJ2-5; D remains ambiguous. V gave up 6 bases and J gave up 1 base, with 3 bases separating them. CDR3 size: 10 residues. Germline CDR1 and CDR2: DFQATT and SNEGSKA (reference sequence). The CDR3 region has the DNA TGCAGTGCGTCCCAAGAGACCCAGTACTTC. Its translation: CSASQETQYF.

The J gene is TRBJ1-6, the V gene TRBV19; the D gene is possibly TRBD1 (5 bases). The CDR3 is 17 residues long. Looked up from germline, CDR1 is LNHDA and CDR2 is SQIVND (reference sequence). V was shortened by 5 bases and J by 0 bases, with 14 bases between the two germline ends. CDR3 loop: CASSLIYRSSYNSPLHF. DNA of the CDR3: TGTGCCAGTAGTCTTATTTACAGGAGCTCCTATAATTCACCCCTCCACTTT.

This chain connects TRBV28 to TRBJ2-5; no clear D. Between the trimmed V and J ends, which lost 7 bases and 0 bases, there was a span of 12 bases. Per the germline V gene, CDR1 is MDHEN and CDR2 is SYDVKM. The CDR3 contains 14 residues. Here the CDR3 DNA reads TGTGCCAGCAATATTGCTAGGGACCAAGAGACCCAGTACTTC. Protein product: CASNIARDQETQYF.

The gene calls are TRBV18 and TRBJ1-1; TRBD1 matches at 10 bases. Germline loops: CDR1 KGHSH, CDR2 LQKENI. CDR3 size: 15 residues. Trimming cost V 4 bases and J 3 bases; bases outside gene matches: 5. CDR3 DNA: TGTGCCAGCTCACGCTCCGGGACAGGGGACACTGAAGCTTTCTTT. The encoded protein is CASSRSGTGDTEAFF.

On this clone: This specimen includes other DNA sequences encoding the same CDR3. V usage is TRBV6-5 and J usage is TRBJ1-5, with a possible D match to TRBD1 (5 bases). The CDR3 totals 15 residues. Germline CDR1 MNHEY, CDR2 SVGAGI. Trimming shortened V by 0 bases and J by 5 bases, and 11 bases separated the two germline ends. The CDR3 DNA reads as TGTGCCAGCAGTTACTCGGGGACGGGTGATCAGCCCCAGCATTTT. As protein: CASSYSGTGDQPQHF.

This chain uses TRBV19 with TRBJ1-2, with TRBD1 matching over 9 bases. The CDR3 contains 14 residues. V lost 5 bases to trimming and J lost 4 bases; unmatched junction nucleotides: 5. Germline values: CDR1 LNHDA, CDR2 SQIVND (reference sequence). The CDR3 spells CASSAATGGYGYTF. In DNA, the CDR3 is TGTGCCAGTAGTGCCGCGACAGGGGGCTATGGCTACACCTTC.

The J gene is TRBJ2-3, the V gene TRBV5-1; maybe TRBD2 (5 bases). V was shortened by 5 bases and J by 4 bases, with 11 bases between the two germline ends. This CDR3 is 13 amino acids long. Germline CDR1 reads SGHRS; CDR2 reads YFSETQ. The CDR3 loop reads CASSTSQADTQYF. CDR3 sequence (DNA): TGCGCCAGCAGTACTAGTCAGGCAGATACGCAGTATTTT.